This T cell receptor (beta chain) was sequenced for a study of patients and donors after allogeneic stem cell transplantation. TCRdb re-analysed the RT-PCR reads in MiXCR, keeping a single row per CDR3 protein. The sample contains roughly 940,000 distinct CDR3 sequences, under 20% of which appear only once. CDR3 size: 14 residues. The germline V gene encodes CDR1 MNHEY and CDR2 SVGAGI. V was clipped by 2 bases and J by 10 bases; unmatched bases: 7. This sequence was found in a human donor who was either an allogeneic HSCT recipient or a stem cell or donor lymphocyte infusion donor (not recorded which). It is not recorded whose cells these are; they may come from a transplant donor. The V call is TRBV6-5, the J call TRBJ2-1; 8 bases align to TRBD2. What was sequenced was blood, either unsorted or a sorted T cell fraction (not recorded which). Written as DNA, the CDR3 is TGTGCCAGCAGTTACGCCGGGAGGGGTTGGGAGCAGTTCTTC. It yields the protein CASSYAGRGWEQFF.